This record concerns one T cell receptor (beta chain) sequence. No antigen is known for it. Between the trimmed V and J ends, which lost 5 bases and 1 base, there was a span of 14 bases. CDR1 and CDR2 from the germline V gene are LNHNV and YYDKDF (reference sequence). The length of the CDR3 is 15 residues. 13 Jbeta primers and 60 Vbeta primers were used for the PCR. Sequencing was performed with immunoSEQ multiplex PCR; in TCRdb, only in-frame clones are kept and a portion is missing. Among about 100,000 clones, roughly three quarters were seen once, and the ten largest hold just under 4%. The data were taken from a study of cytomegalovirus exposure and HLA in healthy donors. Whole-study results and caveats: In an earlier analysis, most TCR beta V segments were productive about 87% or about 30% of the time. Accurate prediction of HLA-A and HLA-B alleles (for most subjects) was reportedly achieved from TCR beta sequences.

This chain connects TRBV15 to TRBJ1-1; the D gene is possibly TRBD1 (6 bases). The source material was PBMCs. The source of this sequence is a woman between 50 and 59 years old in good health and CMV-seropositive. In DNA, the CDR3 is TGTGCCACCAGCCCTCGGGGGGGGCCGAACACTGAAGCTTTCTTT. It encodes CATSPRGGPNTEAFF.